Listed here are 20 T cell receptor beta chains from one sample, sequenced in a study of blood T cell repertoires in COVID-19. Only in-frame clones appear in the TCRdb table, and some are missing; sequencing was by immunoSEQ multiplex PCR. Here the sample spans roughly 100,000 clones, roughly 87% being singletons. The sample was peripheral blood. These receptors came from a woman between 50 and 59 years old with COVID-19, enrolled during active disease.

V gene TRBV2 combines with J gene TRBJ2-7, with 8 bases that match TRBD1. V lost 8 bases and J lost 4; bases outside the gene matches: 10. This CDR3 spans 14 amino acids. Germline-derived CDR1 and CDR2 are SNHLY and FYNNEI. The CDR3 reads CASALTGVGYEQYF. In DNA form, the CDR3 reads TGTGCCAGCGCCCTGACAGGGGTGGGTTACGAGCAGTACTTC.

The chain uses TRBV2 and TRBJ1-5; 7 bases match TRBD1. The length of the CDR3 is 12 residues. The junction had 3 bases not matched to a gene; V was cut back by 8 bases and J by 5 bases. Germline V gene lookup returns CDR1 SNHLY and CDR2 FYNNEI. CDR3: CASAQGDQPQHF. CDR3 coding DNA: TGTGCCAGCGCTCAGGGGGATCAGCCCCAGCATTTT.

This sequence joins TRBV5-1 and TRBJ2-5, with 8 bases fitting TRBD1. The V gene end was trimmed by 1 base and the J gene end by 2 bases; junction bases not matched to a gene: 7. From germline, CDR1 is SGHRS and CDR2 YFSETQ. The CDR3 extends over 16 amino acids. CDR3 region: CASSLSGQGAQETQYF. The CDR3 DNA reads TGCGCCAGCAGCTTGTCCGGACAGGGAGCACAAGAGACCCAGTACTTC.

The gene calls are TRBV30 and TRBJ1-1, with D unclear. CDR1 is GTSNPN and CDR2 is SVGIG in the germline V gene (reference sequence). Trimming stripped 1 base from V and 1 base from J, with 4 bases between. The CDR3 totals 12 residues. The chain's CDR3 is CAWSGENTEAFF. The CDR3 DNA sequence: TGTGCCTGGAGTGGAGAGAACACTGAAGCTTTCTTT.

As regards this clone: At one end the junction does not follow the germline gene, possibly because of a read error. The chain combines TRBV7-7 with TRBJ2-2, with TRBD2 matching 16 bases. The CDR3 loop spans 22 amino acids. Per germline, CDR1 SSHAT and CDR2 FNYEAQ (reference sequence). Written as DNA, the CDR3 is TGTGCTAGCAGCTTAGAAGCTCTACCGGGACTAGCGGGGGGGTCTCACACCGGGGAGCTGTTTTTT. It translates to CASSLEALPGLAGGSHTGELFF. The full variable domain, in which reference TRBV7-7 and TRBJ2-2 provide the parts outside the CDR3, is GAGVSQSPRYKVTKRGQDVTLRCDPISSHATLYWYQQALGQGPEFLTYFNYEAQPDKSGLPSDRFSAERPEGSISTLTIQRTEQRDSAMYRCASSLEALPGLAGGSHTGELFFGEGSRLTVL.

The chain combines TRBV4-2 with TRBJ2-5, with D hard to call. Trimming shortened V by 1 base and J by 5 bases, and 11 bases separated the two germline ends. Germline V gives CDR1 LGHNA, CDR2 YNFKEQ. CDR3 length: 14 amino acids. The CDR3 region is CASSQGGVGETQYF. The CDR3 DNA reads TGTGCCAGCAGCCAAGGTGGTGTGGGCGAGACCCAGTACTTC.

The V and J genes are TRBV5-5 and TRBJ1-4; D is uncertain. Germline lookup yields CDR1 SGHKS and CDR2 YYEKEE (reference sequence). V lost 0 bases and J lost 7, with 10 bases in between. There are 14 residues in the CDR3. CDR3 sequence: CASSLVAGSEKLFF. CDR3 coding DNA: TGTGCCAGCAGCTTGGTGGCGGGAAGTGAAAAACTGTTTTTT.

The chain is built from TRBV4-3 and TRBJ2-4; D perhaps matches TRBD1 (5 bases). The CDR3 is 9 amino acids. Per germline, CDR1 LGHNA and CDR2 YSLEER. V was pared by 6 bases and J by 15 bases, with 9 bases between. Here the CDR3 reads CASRGPLYF. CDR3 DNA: TGCGCCAGCAGGGGGCCCCTGTACTTC.

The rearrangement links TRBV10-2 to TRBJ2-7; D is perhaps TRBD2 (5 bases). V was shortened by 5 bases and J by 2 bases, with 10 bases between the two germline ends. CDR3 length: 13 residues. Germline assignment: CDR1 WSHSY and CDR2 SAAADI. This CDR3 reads CASSIGVAYEQYF. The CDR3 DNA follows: TGCGCCAGCAGTATCGGGGTTGCCTACGAGCAGTACTTC.

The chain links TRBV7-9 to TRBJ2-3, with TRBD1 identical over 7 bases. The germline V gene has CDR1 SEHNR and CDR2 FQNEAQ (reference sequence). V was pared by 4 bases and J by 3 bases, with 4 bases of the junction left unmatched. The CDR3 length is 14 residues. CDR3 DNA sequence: TGTGCCAGCAGCTCAGACAGGGATACAGATACGCAGTATTTT. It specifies CASSSDRDTDTQYF.

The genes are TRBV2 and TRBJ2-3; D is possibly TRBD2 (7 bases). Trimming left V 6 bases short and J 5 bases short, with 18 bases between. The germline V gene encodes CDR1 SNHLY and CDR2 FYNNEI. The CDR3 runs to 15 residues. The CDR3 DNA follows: TGTGCCAGCAGGGCCCTGGCGGGGGCAGGAGATACGCAGTATTTT. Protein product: CASRALAGAGDTQYF.

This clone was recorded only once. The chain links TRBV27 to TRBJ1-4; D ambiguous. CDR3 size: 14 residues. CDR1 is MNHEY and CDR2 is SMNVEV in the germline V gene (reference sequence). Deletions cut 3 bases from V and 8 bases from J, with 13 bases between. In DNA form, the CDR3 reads TGTGCCAGCAGTTTGTCTGGAACCGGGGAAAAACTGTTTTTT. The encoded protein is CASSLSGTGEKLFF.

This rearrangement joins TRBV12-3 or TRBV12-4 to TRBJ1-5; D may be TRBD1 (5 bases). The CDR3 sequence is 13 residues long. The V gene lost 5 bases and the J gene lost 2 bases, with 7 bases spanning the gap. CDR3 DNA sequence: TGTGCCAGCAGTCCACAGGGCAATCAGCCCCAGCATTTT. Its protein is CASSPQGNQPQHF.

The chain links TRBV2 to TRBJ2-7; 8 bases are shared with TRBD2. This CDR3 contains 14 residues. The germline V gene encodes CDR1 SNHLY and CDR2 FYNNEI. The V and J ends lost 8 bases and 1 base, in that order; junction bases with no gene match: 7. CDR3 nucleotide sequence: TGTGCCAGCCGGAACGGGGGGGCATCCTACGAGCAGTACTTC. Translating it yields CASRNGGASYEQYF. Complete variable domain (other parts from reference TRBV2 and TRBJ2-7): EPEVTQTPSHQVTQMGQEVILRCVPISNHLYFYWYRQILGQKVEFLVSFYNNEISEKSEIFDDQFSVERPDGSNFTLKIRSTKLEDSAMYFCASRNGGASYEQYFGPGTRLTVT.

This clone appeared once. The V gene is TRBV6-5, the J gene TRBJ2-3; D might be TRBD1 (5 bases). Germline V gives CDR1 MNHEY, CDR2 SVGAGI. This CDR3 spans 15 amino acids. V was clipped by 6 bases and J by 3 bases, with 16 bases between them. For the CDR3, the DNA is TGTGCCAGCAGCAACCAGGGTTATGGTACAGATACGCAGTATTTT. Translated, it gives CASSNQGYGTDTQYF.

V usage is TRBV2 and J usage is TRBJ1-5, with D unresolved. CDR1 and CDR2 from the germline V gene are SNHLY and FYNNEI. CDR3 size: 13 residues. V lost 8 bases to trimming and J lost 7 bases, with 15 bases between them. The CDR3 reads CASARGPAQPQHF. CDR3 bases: TGTGCCAGCGCACGCGGGCCAGCACAGCCCCAGCATTTT.

The CDR3 nucleotides are TGTGCCAGCAGTTTTACAGGGAATCAGCCCCAGCATTTT. It yields the protein CASSFTGNQPQHF. The genes are TRBV27 and TRBJ1-5, with a weak D call TRBD1 (6 bases). The CDR3 extends over 13 amino acids. Deletions cut 3 bases from V and 4 bases from J, with 7 bases between. Germline CDR1 is MNHEY and CDR2 is SMNVEV (reference sequence).

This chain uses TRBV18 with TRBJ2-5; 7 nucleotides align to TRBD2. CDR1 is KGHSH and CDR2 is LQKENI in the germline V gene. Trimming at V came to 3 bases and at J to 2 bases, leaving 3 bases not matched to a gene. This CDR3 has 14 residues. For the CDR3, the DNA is TGTGCCAGCTCACCGGGGGGGTGGCAAGAGACCCAGTACTTC. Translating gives CASSPGGWQETQYF.

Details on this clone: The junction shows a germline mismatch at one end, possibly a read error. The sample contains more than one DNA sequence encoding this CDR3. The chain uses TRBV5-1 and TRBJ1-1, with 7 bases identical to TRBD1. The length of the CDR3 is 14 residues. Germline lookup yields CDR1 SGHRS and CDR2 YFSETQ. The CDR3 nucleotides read TGCGCCAGCAGTTTGGGGACAGCGAACACTGAAGCTTTCTTT. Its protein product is CASSLGTANTEAFF.

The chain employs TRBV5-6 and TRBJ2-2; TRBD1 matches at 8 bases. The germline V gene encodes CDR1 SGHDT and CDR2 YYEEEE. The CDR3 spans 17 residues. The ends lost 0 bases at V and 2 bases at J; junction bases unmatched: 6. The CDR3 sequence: CASSLGPGGSNTGELFF. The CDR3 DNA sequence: TGTGCCAGCAGCTTGGGTCCAGGGGGCTCCAACACCGGGGAGCTGTTTTTT.